The clone carrying this T cell receptor beta chain was observed a few times. Its antigen is currently unknown. Libraries were prepared by immunoSEQ multiplex PCR; TCRdb keeps only in-frame clonotypes and omits some of them. There are 120,000 or so clones in the sample; 70% to 90% occur only once, and 17% lies in the top ten. The data belong to a study of T cell responses to AZD1222 COVID-19 vaccine. General study findings and limits: The reported proportion of spike-specific TCRs targeting unmutated variant regions was nearly half. Spike-wide vaccine-associated CD4 TCRs dominated at 160-218 and 743-854.

The CDR3 is 15 amino acids. Trimming stripped 5 bases from V and 3 bases from J, with 14 bases between. In germline, CDR1 is LNHDA, CDR2 SQIVND (reference sequence). The sequences come from peripheral blood, collected 28 days after the second AZD1222 dose. The clonotype originates from an adult who received the AZD1222 COVID-19 vaccine. The J gene is TRBJ1-5, the V gene TRBV19; D not certain. CDR3 DNA: TGTGCCAGTAGTCTACAACCAAACCTCAATCAGCCCCAGCATTTT. Translated, it gives CASSLQPNLNQPQHF.